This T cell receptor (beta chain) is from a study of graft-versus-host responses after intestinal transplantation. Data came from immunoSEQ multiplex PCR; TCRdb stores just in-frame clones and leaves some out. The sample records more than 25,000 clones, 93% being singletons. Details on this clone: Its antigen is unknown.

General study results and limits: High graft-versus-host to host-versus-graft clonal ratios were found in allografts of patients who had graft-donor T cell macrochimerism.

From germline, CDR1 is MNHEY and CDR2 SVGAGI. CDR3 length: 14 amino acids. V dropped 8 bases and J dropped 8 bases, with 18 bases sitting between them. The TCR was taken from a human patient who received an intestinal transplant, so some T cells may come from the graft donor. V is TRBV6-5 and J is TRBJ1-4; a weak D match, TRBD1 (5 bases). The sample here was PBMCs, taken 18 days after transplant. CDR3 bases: TGTGCCAGCGGTTCGTGGGGGGGTGTCGAAAAACTGTTTTTT. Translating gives CASGSWGGVEKLFF.